The sequence of this TCR beta chain was determined in a study of blood T cell repertoires in COVID-19. This CDR3 has 13 amino acids. Germline V gene sequence: CDR1 SQVTM, CDR2 ANQGSEA. V was pared by 2 bases and J by 5 bases, with 3 bases of the junction left unmatched. Assay: immunoSEQ multiplex PCR; the TCRdb copy retains only in-frame clones and omits some. The sample consists of 180,000 or so clones, about 88% of them appearing once. The V call is TRBV29-1, the J call TRBJ1-1; the match to TRBD1 covers 9 bases. The sequenced material came from peripheral blood. The origin of this receptor is a woman older than 75 with acute or convalescent COVID-19. The CDR3 DNA sequence: TGCAGCGTTGAACGGGACAGGGAAACTGAAGCTTTCTTT. Translating gives CSVERDRETEAFF.